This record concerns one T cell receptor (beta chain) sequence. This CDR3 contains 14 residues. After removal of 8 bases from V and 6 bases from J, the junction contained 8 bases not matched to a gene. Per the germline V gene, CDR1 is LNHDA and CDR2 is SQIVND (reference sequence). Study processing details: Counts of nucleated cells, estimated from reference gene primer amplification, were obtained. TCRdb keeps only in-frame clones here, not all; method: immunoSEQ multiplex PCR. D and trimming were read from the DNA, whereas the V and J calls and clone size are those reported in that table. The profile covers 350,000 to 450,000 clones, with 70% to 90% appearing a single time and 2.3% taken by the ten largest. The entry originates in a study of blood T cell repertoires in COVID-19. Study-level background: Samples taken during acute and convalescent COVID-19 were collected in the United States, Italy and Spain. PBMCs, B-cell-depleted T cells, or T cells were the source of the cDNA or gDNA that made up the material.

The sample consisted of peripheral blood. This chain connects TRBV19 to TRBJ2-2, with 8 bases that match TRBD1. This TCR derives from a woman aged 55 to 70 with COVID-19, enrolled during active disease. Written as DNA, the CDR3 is TGTGCCAGTTGGACAGGGACGGGACCCGGGGAGCTGTTTTTT. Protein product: CASWTGTGPGELFF.